The clone carrying this T cell receptor beta chain was detected only a few times. What it recognizes is unknown. The data stem from a study of vaccination effects on CD4 cells after COVID-19. Germline values: CDR1 LGHNA, CDR2 YSLEER. This CDR3 is built from 15 residues. Trimming cost V 0 bases and J 0 bases, with 7 bases left between them. Assay used: immunoSEQ multiplex PCR; TCRdb lists only in-frame clones, some missing. Of approximately 24,000 clones listed, 60% to 85% are singletons. Viral peptide pools were used in the ViraFEST assay to expand antigen-specific CD4+ T cells, and sequencing came afterward. Following culture for approximately ten days, CD4+ T cells were isolated. Subjects were given two BNT162b2 or mRNA-1273 vaccine doses. Findings and caveats of the study: Within healthy vaccinees, only 1 of 255 vaccine-induced clones displayed cross-reactivity with common cold coronaviruses.

The clonotype originates from a human donor who received a COVID-19 vaccine. Sample: CD4+ T cells from PBMCs cultured with HCoV-NL63 spike peptides, taken after COVID-19 vaccination. The gene calls are TRBV4-3 and TRBJ2-3; no reliable D call. CDR3 bases: TGCGCCAGCAGCCAAGATAGCCCTAGCACAGATACGCAGTATTTT. Translated, it gives CASSQDSPSTDTQYF.